Listed here are 28 T cell receptor beta chains from one sample, sequenced in a study of regulatory T cells in long-lasting Graves disease. With iRepertoire HTBI primers and Arm-PCR of CDR3 regions, TCR beta libraries were built. TCRdb re-analysed the multiplex PCR reads in MiXCR, keeping a single row per CDR3 protein. In the table there are 530,000 or so distinct CDR3 sequences, about 16% of which are singletons. Noted time point: newly diagnosed GD, antithyroid drugs for less than 3 months. The authors made the TCR library using RNA they extracted from PBMCs. The same sample was also used in a study of T cells in Graves' hyperthyroidism and ophthalmopathy.

The sequencing used peripheral blood mononuclear cells (PBMCs), collected at new diagnosis, from a patient treated with antithyroid drugs. The source of these receptors is a man in his late teens or twenties with Graves disease.

CDR3 DNA sequence: TGCGCCAGCAGCTTTGGGACTAGCGGGAGGTACAATGAGCAGTTCTTC. It specifies CASSFGTSGRYNEQFF. The gene calls are TRBV5-1 and TRBJ2-1, with 15 bases fitting TRBD2. The V segment lost 2 bases and the J segment 4 bases; nucleotides outside the gene matches: 1. The CDR3 covers 16 residues. Per germline, CDR1 SGHRS and CDR2 YFSETQ.

This clonotype has at least ten counts. The CDR3 loop reads CAWRPASGNTIYF. In nucleotides, the CDR3 is TGTGCCTGGAGACCCGCCTCTGGAAACACCATATATTTT. This chain connects TRBV30 to TRBJ1-3; D is uncertain. The germline V and J ends were trimmed by 3 bases and 0 bases, with 6 bases remaining between them. The CDR3 sequence is 13 residues long. Germline V gene data show CDR1 as GTSNPN and CDR2 as SVGIG (reference sequence). Variable domain in full (rest from reference TRBV30 and TRBJ1-3): SQTIHQWPATLVQPVGSPLSLECTVEGTSNPNLYWYRQAAGRGLQLLFYSVGIGQISSEVPQNLSASRPQDRQFILSSKKLLLSDSGFYLCAWRPASGNTIYFGEGSWLTVV.

The table lists this clonotype with many counts. The V call is TRBV6-1, the J call TRBJ2-1, with unresolved D. Germline lookup yields CDR1 MNHNS and CDR2 SASEGT. Trimming shortened V by 4 bases and J by 15 bases, and 22 bases separated the two germline ends. The CDR3 runs to 14 residues. CDR3 nucleotide sequence: TGTGCCAGCAGTGCTGAAGCGTTATCGAGTCAGCGGTTCTTC. This encodes CASSAEALSSQRFF.

This clonotype was detected a few times. This chain uses TRBV7-3 with TRBJ2-1, with a weak D call TRBD2 (5 bases). The germline gives CDR1 SGHTA, CDR2 FQGTGA. Trimming stripped 5 bases from V and 9 bases from J, with 17 bases between. CDR3 length: 14 amino acids. For the CDR3, the DNA is TGTGCCAGCAGCCCCCAAATCCATAGCGTTGAGCAGTTCTTC. Encoded protein: CASSPQIHSVEQFF.

This clonotype was seen a handful of times. The chain carries TRBV24-1 and TRBJ2-1; 10 nucleotides match TRBD2. V shed 4 bases, J shed 5 bases, and the junction held 7 bases outside the gene matches. Germline V gives CDR1 KGHDR, CDR2 SFDVKD. CDR3 length: 16 amino acids. The CDR3 nucleotides are TGTGCCACCAGTGAGTCACTAGCGGGAATAAACAATGAGCAGTTCTTC. Its protein product is CATSESLAGINNEQFF.

In this sample, this clonotype turned up a few times. The chain recombines TRBV4-1 with TRBJ1-1; D is ambiguous. V shed 2 bases and J shed 8 bases, with 9 bases lying between them. The germline V gene has CDR1 MGHRA and CDR2 YSYEKL. CDR3 length: 12 residues. CDR3 sequence (DNA): TGCGCCAGCAGCCAAAAGGGATGGGAAGCTTTCTTT. Translating gives CASSQKGWEAFF.

This clonotype showed up many times. The chain employs TRBV30 and TRBJ2-7; 11 bases line up with TRBD2. Losses at the gene ends were 7 bases for V and 0 bases for J; bases not matched to a gene: 8. The CDR3 runs to 15 residues. CDR1 is GTSNPN, CDR2 SVGIG, per germline (reference sequence). CDR3 DNA sequence: TGTGCCTTGGATGGGACTAGCGGCAGCTCCTACGAGCAGTACTTC. Protein: CALDGTSGSSYEQYF.

The sample holds a few counts of this clonotype. V gene TRBV15 combines with J gene TRBJ2-7; D is unclear. CDR3 length equals 15 residues. Looked up from germline, CDR1 is LNHNV and CDR2 is YYDKDF (reference sequence). V was clipped by 1 base and J by 0 bases, with 10 bases between them. The CDR3 nucleotides are TGTGCCACCAGCAGAGGAAGTCCCAGCTCCTACGAGCAGTACTTC. Translated, it gives CATSRGSPSSYEQYF.

This clonotype has just a few counts. The rearrangement uses TRBV20-1 and TRBJ2-1, with D perhaps assigned TRBD1 or TRBD2 (6 bases each). The germline V and J ends were trimmed by 1 base and 2 bases, with 30 bases remaining between them. Per germline, CDR1 DFQATT and CDR2 SNEGSKA (reference sequence). The CDR3 covers 21 residues. The CDR3 here is CSARVYGGGSGMGGTYNEQFF. The CDR3, as DNA: TGCAGTGCTAGAGTGTATGGAGGGGGAAGCGGAATGGGAGGTACCTACAATGAGCAGTTCTTC.

The V gene is TRBV29-1, the J gene TRBJ2-2, with D possibly matching TRBD2 (6 bases). Trimming took 7 bases from V and 5 from J, leaving 26 bases between them. The V gene's germline CDR1 is SQVTM and CDR2 ANQGSEA. The CDR3 spans 17 residues. The CDR3 is CSAFRSMGGRRTGELFF. CDR3 DNA sequence: TGCAGCGCCTTCCGCTCAATGGGGGGAAGAAGGACCGGGGAGCTGTTTTTT.

The J gene is TRBJ1-1, the V gene TRBV7-3, with D perhaps TRBD1 (5 bases). This CDR3 contains 15 residues. Germline V gene data show CDR1 as SGHTA and CDR2 as FQGTGA. V was pared by 2 bases and J by 1 base, with 11 bases between. The CDR3 DNA reads TGTGCCAGCAGCTTACAAGGCAGGGCGAACACTGAAGCTTTCTTT. This translates into CASSLQGRANTEAFF.

There are many counts of this clonotype. The V call is TRBV6-1, the J call TRBJ2-7, with 7 bases aligning to TRBD1. The CDR3 sequence is 14 residues long. CDR1 and CDR2 (germline): MNHNS, SASEGT. The V segment lost 6 bases and the J segment 0 bases; nucleotides outside the gene matches: 5. CDR3 coding DNA: TGTGCCAGCAGCCGCCGGGACAGCTCCTACGAGCAGTACTTC. It specifies CASSRRDSSYEQYF.

This clonotype has a count of ten or more. The rearrangement links TRBV20-1 to TRBJ2-7; 7 positions agree with TRBD2. The CDR3 contains 14 residues. With 5 bases clipped from V and 7 bases from J, the junction kept 14 bases outside the gene matches. Germline assignment: CDR1 DFQATT and CDR2 SNEGSKA (reference sequence). CDR3 loop: CSALTSASDGEQYF. Here the CDR3 DNA reads TGCAGTGCTTTAACTAGCGCGAGTGATGGGGAGCAGTACTTC.

At least ten counts were recorded for this clonotype. The chain couples TRBV20-1 to TRBJ2-1, with TRBD2 as a possible D gene (6 bases). Trimming took off 5 bases at V and 6 bases at J, with 14 bases between the two ends. Per the germline V gene, CDR1 is DFQATT and CDR2 is SNEGSKA (reference sequence). This CDR3 spans 13 amino acids. The CDR3 nucleotides read TGCAGTGCTGGAGGGTGGGCCATCAATGAGCAGTTCTTC. Its translation is CSAGGWAINEQFF.

In its sample, this clonotype was seen many times. The chain's CDR3 is CASSLRGVVEQYF. CDR3 nucleotide sequence: TGTGCCAGCAGTCTCCGGGGAGTCGTCGAGCAGTACTTC. The chain combines TRBV12-3 or TRBV12-4 with TRBJ2-7, with D maybe TRBD2 (5 bases). This CDR3 spans 13 amino acids. V lost 5 bases to trimming and J lost 6 bases, with 14 bases between them.

As concerns this clonotype: Possible read error: a much larger clone is one base away. This sequence joins TRBV12-3 or TRBV12-4 and TRBJ1-5; 9 nucleotides agree with TRBD1. The CDR3 sequence is 14 residues long. Here the CDR3 reads CASSLTGGLQPQRF. In nucleotides, the CDR3 is TGTGCCAGCAGCTTGACAGGGGGGTTGCAGCCCCAGCGTTTT.

This clonotype was seen only a few times. This rearrangement joins TRBV19 to TRBJ1-5, with 8 positions matching TRBD1. The CDR3 has 16 residues. V lost 3 bases and J lost 7; bases outside the gene matches: 11. Germline CDR1 reads LNHDA; CDR2 reads SQIVND (reference sequence). CDR3 coding DNA: TGTGCCAGTAGTATGAGGGGCAGGGGGCTGGAACAGCCCCAGCATTTT. It is translated as CASSMRGRGLEQPQHF.

This clonotype was observed many times. The V gene is TRBV7-2, the J gene TRBJ2-7; D gene ambiguous. V was cut by 3 bases and J by 5 bases, with 8 bases left in between. The CDR3 has 12 amino acids. Looked up from germline, CDR1 is SGHTA and CDR2 is FQGNSA. CDR3 bases: TGTGCCAGCAGCTTTGGGTTGAACGAGCAGTACTTC. Protein product: CASSFGLNEQYF. Full variable domain (missing parts from reference TRBV7-2 and TRBJ2-7): GAGVSQSPSNKVTEKGKDVELRCDPISGHTALYWYRQSLGQGLEFLIYFQGNSAPDKSGLPSDRFSAERTGGSVSTLTIQRTQQEDSAVYLCASSFGLNEQYFGPGTRLTVT.

This clonotype appeared many times. This rearrangement joins TRBV2 to TRBJ1-2; a weak D match, TRBD1 (5 bases). V was cut by 7 bases and J by 1 base, with 13 bases left in between. The CDR3 is 14 amino acids. Looked up from germline, CDR1 is SNHLY and CDR2 is FYNNEI. The CDR3 coding sequence is TGTGCCAGCACCGGCAGGGCGAATAACTATGGCTACACCTTC. This codes for CASTGRANNYGYTF.

A few counts support this clonotype. The rearrangement links TRBV5-1 to TRBJ2-4; D is perhaps TRBD1 or TRBD2 (6 bases each). V lost 6 bases and J 8 bases, leaving 12 bases between the germline ends. CDR1 is SGHRS and CDR2 is YFSETQ in the germline V gene. CDR3 length: 12 residues. Written as DNA, the CDR3 is TGCGCCAGCACCGGGGGCGGAGACATTCAGTACTTC. Translation: CASTGGGDIQYF.

A word on this clonotype: One base away lies a much larger clone, so this may be a sequencing read error. A read error is likely, as this CDR3 ends without the conserved phenylalanine or tryptophan. The V call is TRBV12-3 or TRBV12-4, the J call TRBJ2-7; TRBD1 agrees at 7 bases. This CDR3 has 15 residues. V trimming: 1 base; J trimming: 0 bases; junction bases outside the gene matches: 3. CDR3 in amino acids: CASSLGGGPSYEQYL. The CDR3 DNA reads as TGTGCCAGCAGTTTAGGAGGGGGCCCCTCCTACGAGCAGTACCTC.

In its sample, this clonotype was seen many times. CDR3 sequence (DNA): TGTGCCAGCAGTTCTCTCCGGGACGGCTACGAGCAGTACTTC. It yields the protein CASSSLRDGYEQYF. This chain joins TRBV28 and TRBJ2-7; D is perhaps TRBD1 or TRBD2 (5 bases each). Germline CDR1 reads MDHEN; CDR2 reads SYDVKM. The ends were cut back, 4 bases at V and 3 bases at J, with 13 bases in the middle. CDR3 length: 14 residues.

Concerning this clonotype itself: Given a much more abundant clone one base away, this may be a read error. The chain uses TRBV7-3 and TRBJ1-5; 7 positions match TRBD1. Germline-derived CDR1 and CDR2 are SGHTA and FQGTGA. The CDR3 consists of 13 residues. The DNA for the CDR3 is TGTGTCAGCAGGGGGACAGCTAATCAGCCCCAGCATTTT. Translation gives CVSRGTANQPQHF. The whole variable domain, filled in from reference TRBV7-3 and TRBJ1-5, reads GAGVSQTPSNKVTEKGKYVELRCDPISGHTALYWYRQSLGQGPEFLIYFQGTGAADDSGLPNDRFFAVRPEGSVSTLKIQRTERGDSAVYLCVSRGTANQPQHFGDGTRLSIL.

This clonotype was seen repeatedly, ten times or more. The genes are TRBV6-1 and TRBJ2-5, with D unclear. The CDR3 has 15 amino acids. CDR1 and CDR2 (germline): MNHNS, SASEGT. Between the trimmed V and J ends, which lost 8 bases and 2 bases, there was a span of 18 bases. CDR3 region: CASQDGRTMQETQYF. The CDR3 DNA reads TGTGCCAGCCAGGACGGGCGAACTATGCAAGAGACCCAGTACTTC.

Concerning this clonotype itself: Being one base from a much bigger clone, this may be a read error. The chain couples TRBV6-5 to TRBJ2-3; D might be TRBD1 (6 bases). The J call may be incorrect, as the DNA end agrees better with TRBJ2-7. This CDR3 is 15 amino acids long. Germline CDR1 and CDR2: MNHEY and SVGAGI. Written as DNA, the CDR3 is TGTGCCAGCAGTTACTCCGGGACACCTTCCAATGAGCAGTACTTC. Protein: CASSYSGTPSNEQYF.

This clonotype was seen a few times. Possible read error: a much larger clone is one base away. V usage is TRBV12-3 or TRBV12-4 and J usage is TRBJ2-3; 9 nucleotides agree with TRBD1. This CDR3 is built from 16 residues. V was pared by 3 bases and J by 0 bases, with 4 bases of the junction left unmatched. CDR3 coding DNA: TGTGCCAGCAGTTTCAGAACAGGGGGCAGCACAGATACGCAGTATTTT. This sequence encodes CASSFRTGGSTDTQYF.

This rearrangement joins TRBV20-1 to TRBJ1-5; no definite D call. The CDR3 is 16 residues long. The germline gives CDR1 DFQATT, CDR2 SNEGSKA (reference sequence). V gave up 6 bases and J gave up 4 bases, with 22 bases separating them. This CDR3 reads CSALLKDSGPNQPQHF. CDR3 coding DNA: TGCAGTGCCCTCCTCAAGGACTCTGGACCGAATCAGCCCCAGCATTTT.

CDR3 amino acids: CASSFTSGAETQYF. CDR3 nucleotides: TGTGCCAGCAGCTTTACCTCGGGGGCAGAGACCCAGTACTTC. The V call is TRBV13, the J call TRBJ2-5, with D possibly called TRBD1 or TRBD2 (6 bases each). Trimming stripped 3 bases from V and 4 bases from J, with 12 bases between. The CDR3 is made up of 14 amino acids. In germline, CDR1 is PRHDT, CDR2 FYEKMQ (reference sequence). The variable domain in full, completed from reference TRBV13 and TRBJ2-5, reads AAGVIQSPRHLIKEKRETATLKCYPIPRHDTVYWYQQGPGQDPQFLISFYEKMQSDKGSIPDRFSAQQFSDYHSELNMSSLELGDSALYFCASSFTSGAETQYFGPGTRLLVL.